This T cell receptor (beta chain) was recovered during a study of neurological immune-mediated disorders. Study outcomes and limitations: When grouped phylogenetically, the repertoires of 18 of the 34 multiple sclerosis patients fell together in one related-CDR3 cluster, which is a possible signature.

TCRdb re-called the 5' RACE reads with MiXCR, one entry per CDR3 protein. The sample holds roughly 25,000 distinct CDR3 sequences, over 2% seen once. Germline V gene lookup returns CDR1 MDHEN and CDR2 SYDVKM. This CDR3 contains 16 residues. This clonotype was observed a handful of times. What it recognizes is unknown. Given a much more abundant clone one base away, this may be a read error. The sequenced sample consisted of PBMCs. The J gene is TRBJ2-5, the V gene TRBV28; D possibly uses TRBD1 or TRBD2 (6 bases each). This TCR was recovered from a woman aged 45 to 65 with multiple sclerosis. CDR3 bases: TGTGCCAGCAGCCGGGGCCGGGGGCCTGGACAAGGGACCCAGTACTTC. It encodes CASSRGRGPGQGTQYF.